This TCR beta chain was identified in a study of T cell responses to AZD1222 COVID-19 vaccine. Study-wide points: Reportedly, nearly half the spike-specific TCRs target unmutated variant regions. Donors in the cohort were predominantly white British and more often female, and clonal diversity was possibly underestimated. Following two doses of AZD1222, Spike-specific TCR breadth and depth rose. There were repertoire samples only from the period after the peak T cell response.

This clone was seen only a few times. Antigen unknown. The junction differs from germline at one of its ends, possibly a read error. Profiled with immunoSEQ multiplex PCR; TCRdb holds only in-frame clones, not every one. Of 95,000 to 100,000 clones listed, around nine tenths are singletons. The germline CDR1 and CDR2 sequences are GTSNPN and SVGIG (reference sequence). This CDR3 comprises 11 residues. The V gene is TRBV30, the J gene TRBJ2-5, with D maybe TRBD1 (5 bases). This clonotype was obtained from an adult in good health. Sample: peripheral blood, taken on day 0 of AZD1222 vaccination. The CDR3 coding sequence is TGTGCCCGGAGATCAGGGGAGACCCAGTACTTC. It specifies CARRSGETQYF.